This T cell receptor beta chain was recorded in a study of blood T cell repertoires in COVID-19. Overall study context: PBMCs, B-cell-depleted T cells, or T cells provided the cDNA or gDNA that made up the material.

Participant age was about 18 to 89 years, and participants resided in 20 to 30 US areas. Grouping used clinical history reported by participants in a survey and questionnaire. Original handling: Estimated nucleated cell counts came from reference gene primer amplification. The table came from immunoSEQ multiplex PCR; TCRdb's copy has only in-frame clones and leaves some out. The DNA gave D and trimming, while V, J and clone size come from that table. The table has roughly 370,000 clones, around nine tenths seen once; the top ten hold about a tenth. V lost 7 bases to trimming and J lost 0 bases, with 11 bases between them. The germline V gene encodes CDR1 SGHRS and CDR2 YFSETQ. The CDR3 is 14 residues long.

Specimen: PBMCs or T cells enriched from blood (not recorded which). V gene TRBV5-1 combines with J gene TRBJ2-4, with D possibly TRBD2 on 6 matching bases. This receptor was identified in a woman in her forties or fifties who had recovered from COVID-19. For the CDR3, the DNA is TGCGCCAGCCCTGGGGGGTTAGCCAAAAACATTCAGTACTTC. Translating gives CASPGGLAKNIQYF.